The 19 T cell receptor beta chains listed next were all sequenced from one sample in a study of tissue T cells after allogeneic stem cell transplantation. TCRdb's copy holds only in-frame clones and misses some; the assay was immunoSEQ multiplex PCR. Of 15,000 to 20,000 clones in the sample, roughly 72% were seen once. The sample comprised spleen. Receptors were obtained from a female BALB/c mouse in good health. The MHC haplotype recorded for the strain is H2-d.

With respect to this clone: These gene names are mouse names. The DNA read from the CDR3 is TGTGGTGCTAGGGATCGGGGAATTCAAAACACCTTGTAC. As protein: CGARDRGIQNTLY. Given in full, the CDR3 is CGARDRGIQNTLYF. The chain joins TRBV20 to TRBJ2-4; D is unclear. The sequenced fragment ends 1 residue before the CDR3 boundary, so the rest is inferred from the germline J gene. V lost 0 bases and J lost 2, with 9 bases in between. This CDR3 region has 14 residues. From germline, CDR1 is GFQATS and CDR2 STVNSAI.

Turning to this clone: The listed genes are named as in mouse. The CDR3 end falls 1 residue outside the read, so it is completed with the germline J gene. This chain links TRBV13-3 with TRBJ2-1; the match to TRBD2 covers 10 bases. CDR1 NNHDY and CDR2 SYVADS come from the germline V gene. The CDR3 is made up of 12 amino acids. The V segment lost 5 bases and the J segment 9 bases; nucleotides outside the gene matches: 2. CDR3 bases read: TGTGCCAGCAGAACTGGGGGGGGTGAGCAGTTC. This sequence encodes CASRTGGGEQF. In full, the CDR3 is CASRTGGGEQFF.

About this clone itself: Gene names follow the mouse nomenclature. The CDR3 spells CASSERQSNTEVFF. The sequenced CDR3 bases are TGTGCCAGCAGTGAACGACAGTCAAACACAGAAGTCTTC. The chain uses TRBV13-3 and TRBJ1-1, with D perhaps matching TRBD1 (5 bases). The read terminates 1 residue before the CDR3 end, so the remaining end is supplied by the germline J gene. Germline V lookup: CDR1 NNHDY, CDR2 SYVADS. This CDR3 is built from 14 residues. Trimming left V 2 bases short and J 0 bases short, with 8 bases between.

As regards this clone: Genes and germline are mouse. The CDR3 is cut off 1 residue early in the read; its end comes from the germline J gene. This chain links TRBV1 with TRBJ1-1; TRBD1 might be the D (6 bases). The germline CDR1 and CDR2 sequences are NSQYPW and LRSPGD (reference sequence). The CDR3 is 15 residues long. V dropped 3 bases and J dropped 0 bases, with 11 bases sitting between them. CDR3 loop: CTCSAPGTTNTEVFF. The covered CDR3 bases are TGCACCTGCAGTGCGCCCGGGACAACAAACACAGAAGTCTTC. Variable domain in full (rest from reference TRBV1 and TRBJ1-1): VTLLEQNPRWRLVPRGQAVNLRCILKNSQYPWMSWYQQDLQKQLQWLFTLRSPGDKEVKSLPGADYLATRVTDTELRLQVANMSQGRTLYCTCSAPGTTNTEVFFGKGTRLTVV.

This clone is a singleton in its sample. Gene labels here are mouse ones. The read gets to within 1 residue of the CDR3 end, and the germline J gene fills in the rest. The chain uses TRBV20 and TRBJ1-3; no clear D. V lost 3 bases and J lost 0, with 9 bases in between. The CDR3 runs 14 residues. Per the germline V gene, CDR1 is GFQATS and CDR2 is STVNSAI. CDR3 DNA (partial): TGTGGTGCTAGAGCCATAAATTCTGGAAATACGCTCTAT. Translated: CGARAINSGNTLY. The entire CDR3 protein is CGARAINSGNTLYF.

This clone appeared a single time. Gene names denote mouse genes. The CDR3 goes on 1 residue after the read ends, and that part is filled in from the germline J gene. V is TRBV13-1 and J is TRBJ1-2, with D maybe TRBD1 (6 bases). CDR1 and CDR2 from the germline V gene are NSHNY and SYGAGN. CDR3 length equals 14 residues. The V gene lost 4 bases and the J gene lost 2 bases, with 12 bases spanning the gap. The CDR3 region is CASSPTGRNSDYTF. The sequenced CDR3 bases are TGTGCCAGCAGTCCTACAGGGAGGAACTCCGACTACACC.

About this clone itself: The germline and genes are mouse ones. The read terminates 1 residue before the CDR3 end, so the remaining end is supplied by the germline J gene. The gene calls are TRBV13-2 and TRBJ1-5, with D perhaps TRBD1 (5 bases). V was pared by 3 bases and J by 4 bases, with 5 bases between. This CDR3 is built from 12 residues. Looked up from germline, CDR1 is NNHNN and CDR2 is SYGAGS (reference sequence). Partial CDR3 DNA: TGTGCCAGCGGTGGGACAAACCAGGCTCCGCTT. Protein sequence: CASGGTNQAPL. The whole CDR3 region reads CASGGTNQAPLF.

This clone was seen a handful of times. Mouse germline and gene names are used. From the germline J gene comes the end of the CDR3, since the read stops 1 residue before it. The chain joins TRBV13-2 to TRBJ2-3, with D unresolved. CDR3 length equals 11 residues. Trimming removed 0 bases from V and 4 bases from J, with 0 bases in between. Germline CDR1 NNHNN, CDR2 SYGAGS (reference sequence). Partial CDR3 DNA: TGTGCCAGCGGTGATGCAGAAACGCTGTAT. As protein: CASGDAETLY. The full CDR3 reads CASGDAETLYF.

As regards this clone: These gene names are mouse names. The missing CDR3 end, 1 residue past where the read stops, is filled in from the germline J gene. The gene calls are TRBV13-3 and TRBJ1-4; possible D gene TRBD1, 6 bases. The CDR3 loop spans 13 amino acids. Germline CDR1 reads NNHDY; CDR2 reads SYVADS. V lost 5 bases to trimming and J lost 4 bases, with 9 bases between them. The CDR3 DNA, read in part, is TGTGCCAGCAGGGACAGCTTCAACGAAAGATTATTT. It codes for CASRDSFNERLF. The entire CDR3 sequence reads CASRDSFNERLFF.

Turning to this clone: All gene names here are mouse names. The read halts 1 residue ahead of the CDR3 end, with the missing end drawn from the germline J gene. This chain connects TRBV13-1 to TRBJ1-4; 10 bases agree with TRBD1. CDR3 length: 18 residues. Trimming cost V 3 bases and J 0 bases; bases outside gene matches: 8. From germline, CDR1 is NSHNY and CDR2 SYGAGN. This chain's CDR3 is CASSGGQGRGISNERLFF. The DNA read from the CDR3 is TGTGCCAGCAGTGGGGGACAGGGGAGGGGAATTTCCAACGAAAGATTATTT.

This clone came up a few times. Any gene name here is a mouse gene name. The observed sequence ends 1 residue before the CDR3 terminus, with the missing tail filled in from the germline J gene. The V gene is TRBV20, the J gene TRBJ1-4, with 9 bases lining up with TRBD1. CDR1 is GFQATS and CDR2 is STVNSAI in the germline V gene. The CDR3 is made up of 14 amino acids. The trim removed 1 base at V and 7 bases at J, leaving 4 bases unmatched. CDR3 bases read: TGTGGTGCTAGGGCCGGGACAGGGCCCGAAAGATTATTT. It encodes CGARAGTGPERLF. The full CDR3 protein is CGARAGTGPERLFF.

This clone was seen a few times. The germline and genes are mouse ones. The CDR3 DNA, read in part, is TGTGCCAGCAGCCACCCGGGACTGGACTATGCTGAGCAGTTC. It translates to CASSHPGLDYAEQF. In full, the CDR3 is CASSHPGLDYAEQFF. The rearrangement links TRBV2 to TRBJ2-1; 8 bases map to TRBD2. The read ends 1 residue shy of where the CDR3 ends; the end is completed using the germline J gene. CDR1 is LGHNA and CDR2 is YSYQKL in the germline V gene. CDR3 length: 15 amino acids. After removal of 3 bases from V and 2 bases from J, the junction contained 3 bases not matched to a gene.

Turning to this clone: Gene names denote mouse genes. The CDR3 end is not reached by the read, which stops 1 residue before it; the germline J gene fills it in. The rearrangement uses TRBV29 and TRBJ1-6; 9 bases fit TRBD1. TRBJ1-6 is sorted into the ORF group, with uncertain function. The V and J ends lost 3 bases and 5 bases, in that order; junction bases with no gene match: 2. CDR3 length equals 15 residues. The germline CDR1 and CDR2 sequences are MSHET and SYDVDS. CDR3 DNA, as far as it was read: TGTGCTAGCAGTTTGAGACAGGGGGATAATTCGCCCCTCTAC. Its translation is CASSLRQGDNSPLY. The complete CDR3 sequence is CASSLRQGDNSPLYF.

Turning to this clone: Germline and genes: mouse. The chain's CDR3 is CASRRDWGGLYEQYF. Incomplete CDR3 DNA: TGTGCCAGCAGGAGGGACTGGGGGGGCCTTTATGAACAGTAC. This sequence joins TRBV13-1 and TRBJ2-7, with 14 bases fitting TRBD2. The missing CDR3 end, 1 residue past where the read stops, is filled in from the germline J gene. Trimming removed 5 bases from V and 4 bases from J; junction bases left unmatched: 5. This CDR3 region has 15 residues. Germline V CDR1 and CDR2: NSHNY, SYGAGN.

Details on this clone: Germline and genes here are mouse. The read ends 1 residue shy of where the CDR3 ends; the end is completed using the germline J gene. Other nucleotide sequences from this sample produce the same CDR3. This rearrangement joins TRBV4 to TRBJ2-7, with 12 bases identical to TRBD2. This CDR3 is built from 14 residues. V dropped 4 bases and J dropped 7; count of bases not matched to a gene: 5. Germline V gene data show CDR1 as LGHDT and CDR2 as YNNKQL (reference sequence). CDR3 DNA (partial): TGTGCCAGCAGCTGGGGACTGGGGGGCGGAGAACAGTAC. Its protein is CASSWGLGGGEQY. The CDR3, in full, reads CASSWGLGGGEQYF.

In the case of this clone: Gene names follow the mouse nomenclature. Here the CDR3 reads CASSLGTANSDYTF. CDR3 DNA (partial): TGTGCCAGCAGCTTAGGGACAGCAAACTCCGACTACACC. V is TRBV3 and J is TRBJ1-2, with D perhaps matching TRBD1 (6 bases). The read terminates 1 residue ahead of where the CDR3 ends, so the germline J gene completes it. Per the germline V gene, CDR1 is SNHLY and CDR2 is FYNGKV (reference sequence). There are 14 residues in the CDR3. V lost 1 base and J 0 bases, leaving 6 bases between the germline ends.

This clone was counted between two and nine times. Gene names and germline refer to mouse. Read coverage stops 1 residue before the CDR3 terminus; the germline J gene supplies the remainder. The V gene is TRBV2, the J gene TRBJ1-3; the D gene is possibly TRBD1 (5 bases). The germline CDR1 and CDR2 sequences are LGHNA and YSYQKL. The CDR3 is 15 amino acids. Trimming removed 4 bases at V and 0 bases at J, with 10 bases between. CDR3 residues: CASSPTGNSGNTLYF. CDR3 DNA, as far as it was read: TGTGCCAGCAGCCCCACAGGAAATTCTGGAAATACGCTCTAT.

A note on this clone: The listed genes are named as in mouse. The CDR3 protein is CASSMEGAANTEVFF. CDR3 DNA, as far as it was read: TGTGCCAGCAGTATGGAAGGGGCTGCAAACACAGAAGTCTTC. This chain joins TRBV19 and TRBJ1-1, with a tentative D call TRBD1 (5 bases). From the germline J gene comes the end of the CDR3, since the read stops 1 residue before it. With 2 bases removed from V and 0 bases from J, the gap between germline ends came to 11 bases. The CDR3 covers 15 residues. Germline V gene sequence: CDR1 FNHDT, CDR2 SITEND (reference sequence).

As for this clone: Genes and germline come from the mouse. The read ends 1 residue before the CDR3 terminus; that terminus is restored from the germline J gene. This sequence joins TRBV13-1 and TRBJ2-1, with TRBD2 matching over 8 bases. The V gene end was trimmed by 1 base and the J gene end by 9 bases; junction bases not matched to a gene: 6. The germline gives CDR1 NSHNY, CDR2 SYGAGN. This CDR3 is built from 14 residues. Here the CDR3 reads CASSDPGGRIEQFF. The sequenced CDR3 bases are TGTGCCAGCAGTGATCCGGGGGGGCGAATTGAGCAGTTC.